The count of the clone carrying this TCR beta chain is one. The assay was immunoSEQ multiplex PCR, and TCRdb's table has in-frame clones only and misses some. The sample shows 100,000 or so clones, approximately 81% of them seen only once. This entry belongs to a study of blood T cell repertoires in COVID-19. Trimming took 6 bases from V and 7 from J; bases not matched to a gene: 14. This CDR3 has 18 residues. Germline loops: CDR1 LNHDA, CDR2 SQIVND (reference sequence). The V and J genes are TRBV19 and TRBJ1-6, with 11 bases aligning to TRBD1. Sequencing input: peripheral blood. This clonotype was obtained from a human donor in a cohort sampled during active COVID-19. CDR3 loop: CASSRSPGQGVSNSPLHF. The CDR3 region has the DNA TGTGCCAGTAGCCGATCGCCGGGACAGGGGGTATCAAATTCACCCCTCCACTTT.